A single sample gave rise to the 10 T cell receptor beta chains below, sequenced in a study of shared clonotypes between healthy human individuals. In the naive CD8 group, cells lacked CD45RO and were positively selected for CCR7, so terminally differentiated effector memory CD45RA+ cells were left out. TCRdb's table, derived via immunoSEQ multiplex PCR, lists solely in-frame clones and lacks some. Found here are about 1.9 million clones, 80% to 95% of them singletons; the top ten hold roughly 1.7%. Sequencing was done on a sample of naive CD8+ T cells from PBMCs. The receptors here all came from a man aged 18 to 29 in good health. Some clones in this sample may be carry-over from other donors' samples.

This chain uses TRBV27 with TRBJ2-1, with 8 bases matching TRBD2. The J segment lost 0 bases and the V segment lost 8 bases, leaving 9 bases of the junction unmatched. The germline gives CDR1 MNHEY, CDR2 SMNVEV (reference sequence). The CDR3 runs 16 residues. The CDR3 coding sequence is TGTGCCAGCTCCGAAGGGAGCGGGAGCTCCTACAATGAGCAGTTCTTC. Its translation is CASSEGSGSSYNEQFF.

This clone was seen a single time. The chain employs TRBV27 and TRBJ2-7, with 8 bases identical to TRBD1. There are 14 residues in the CDR3. Trimming cost V 1 base and J 5 bases; bases outside gene matches: 4. Germline values: CDR1 MNHEY, CDR2 SMNVEV (reference sequence). The CDR3 bases are TGTGCCAGCAGTTTATTCAGGGGGCTCGACGAGCAGTACTTC. Amino acid sequence: CASSLFRGLDEQYF.

The V gene is TRBV6-5, the J gene TRBJ1-2; D may be TRBD1 (6 bases). The V gene lost 0 bases and the J gene lost 6 bases, with 14 bases spanning the gap. Looked up from germline, CDR1 is MNHEY and CDR2 is SVGAGI. CDR3 size: 15 residues. The CDR3 bases are TGTGCCAGCAGTTACTCCCCGGGGGGGCTTGATGGCTACACCTTC. It encodes CASSYSPGGLDGYTF.

The chain couples TRBV30 to TRBJ2-7; tentative D call: TRBD2 (5 bases). The V end was cut by 3 bases, the J end by 7 bases, with 10 bases between. The CDR3 spans 11 residues. CDR1 and CDR2 from the germline V gene are GTSNPN and SVGIG (reference sequence). CDR3 nucleotide sequence: TGTGCCTGGAGGCGGGCGGGTGAGCAGTACTTC. This gives the protein CAWRRAGEQYF.

The chain couples TRBV19 to TRBJ2-1, with D possibly TRBD1 on 6 matching bases. Trimming removed 6 bases from V and 4 bases from J, with 16 bases in between. Germline V gene sequence: CDR1 LNHDA, CDR2 SQIVND (reference sequence). The length of the CDR3 is 15 residues. The CDR3: CASSPGVAPYNEQFF. CDR3 nucleotide sequence: TGTGCCAGTAGCCCAGGGGTGGCTCCATACAATGAGCAGTTCTTC.

The chain is built from TRBV4-1 and TRBJ2-7, with D tentatively TRBD2 (5 bases). CDR3 length: 17 residues. CDR1 is MGHRA, CDR2 YSYEKL, per germline. With 1 base removed from V and 6 bases from J, the gap between germline ends came to 22 bases. The CDR3 coding sequence is TGCGCCAGCAGCCAAGTCGCTTTTTCTGGGAGAAGTGGCGAGCAGTACTTC. This codes for CASSQVAFSGRSGEQYF.

CDR3: CASSLGEKVYF. In DNA, the CDR3 is TGTGCCAGCAGCTTGGGAGAGAAGGTATATTTT. The chain uses TRBV5-6 and TRBJ1-3; D is ambiguous. Germline V gene sequence: CDR1 SGHDT, CDR2 YYEEEE. The CDR3 extends over 11 amino acids. Trimming took 0 bases from V and 14 from J, leaving 9 bases between them.

A remark on this clone: A read error may produce the germline difference seen at one junction end. Other DNA sequences in the same sample also yield this CDR3. The chain carries TRBV11-3 and TRBJ1-5; D uncertain. The CDR3 consists of 12 residues. Germline V gives CDR1 SGHNT, CDR2 YENEEA. The CDR3 here is CASSVIGQPQHF. DNA for the CDR3: TGTGCCAGCAGCGTCATAGGGCAGCCCCAACATTTT.

The V call is TRBV7-9, the J call TRBJ2-5; D perhaps matches TRBD1 (5 bases). Germline CDR1 is SEHNR and CDR2 is FQNEAQ (reference sequence). The V gene lost 0 bases and the J gene lost 4 bases, with 9 bases spanning the gap. The CDR3 length is 14 residues. The CDR3 sequence is CASSLAGRAETQYF. DNA of the CDR3: TGTGCCAGCAGCTTAGCCGGCAGGGCAGAGACCCAGTACTTC.

This clone has just one count. V is TRBV6-1 and J is TRBJ2-7, with D unresolved. Trimming pared 1 base from V and 3 bases from J, leaving 7 bases between. CDR1 is MNHNS and CDR2 is SASEGT in the germline V gene. The CDR3 covers 13 residues. CDR3: CASSEGNVYEQYF. In DNA form, the CDR3 reads TGTGCCAGCAGTGAAGGGAACGTCTACGAGCAGTACTTC.